Listed below are T cell receptor beta chains from one sample, sequenced in a study of cytotoxic CD8 clonotypes in ibrutinib-treated CLL. Produced via immunoSEQ multiplex PCR; TCRdb's table is partial and in-frame only. The sample yields some 85,000 clones, 60% to 80% seen once. The material sequenced was PBMCs, taken after 24 months of ibrutinib treatment. These receptors all stem from a human donor with chronic lymphocytic leukemia. Both conserved end residues are part of each CDR3. A D gene is named only where the DNA matches it firmly. Only some rows state a clone size, as once, few, many or a class for expanded clones.

TRBV10-3,-,TRBJ1-3,once,CAISDFLGSGNTIYF,TGTGCCATCAGTGATTTTCTGGGATCCGGAAACACCATATATTTT
TRBV5-4,-,TRBJ2-5,-,CASSLARARGVRETQYF,TGTGCCAGCAGCTTGGCTAGGGCCAGGGGGGTCCGGGAGACCCAGTACTTC
TRBV7-9,TRBD1,TRBJ2-1,-,CASSSGIQGAPYNEQFF,TGTGCCAGCAGCTCAGGAATACAGGGGGCTCCCTACAATGAGCAGTTCTTC
TRBV28,-,TRBJ1-4,few,CASISGPPEKLFF,TGTGCCAGCATTTCGGGACCTCCTGAAAAACTGTTTTTT
TRBV5-1,-,TRBJ1-3,-,CASSVGSAGKSNTIYF,TGCGCCAGCAGCGTAGGATCCGCCGGAAAATCAAACACCATATATTTT
TRBV11-2,-,TRBJ1-6,few,CASSLEGHSPLHF,TGTGCCAGCAGCTTAGAGGGACATTCACCCCTCCACTTT
TRBV6-6,TRBD1,TRBJ2-7,-,CASIGDRSYEQYF,TGTGCCAGCATCGGGGACAGGAGCTACGAGCAGTACTTC
TRBV6-5,-,TRBJ1-3,-,CATTLGPGNTIYF,TGTGCCACTACCCTGGGCCCTGGAAACACCATATATTTT
TRBV5-4,-,TRBJ1-5,-,CASSRGGLRNQPQHF,TGTGCCAGCAGCAGAGGGGGTCTTCGCAATCAGCCCCAGCATTTT
TRBV7-3,-,TRBJ1-1,-,CASSVTRNTEAFF,TGTGCCAGCAGCGTGACCCGGAACACTGAAGCTTTCTTT
TRBV29-1,-,TRBJ1-1,few,CSVSTEAFF,TGCAGCGTTTCAACTGAAGCTTTCTTT
TRBV5-4,TRBD1,TRBJ2-7,-,CASSITGTGNNEQYF,TGTGCCAGCAGCATAACCGGGACAGGTAACAACGAGCAGTACTTC
TRBV28,-,TRBJ2-7,-,CASREGAYEQYF,TGTGCCAGCAGAGAGGGAGCCTACGAGCAGTACTTC